Below are 22 T cell receptor beta chains sequenced from a single sample in a study of blood T cells in healthy people across ages. A second about 7 to 11 cycle PCR used barcoded and J-beta primers. One entry per CDR3 protein results from TCRdb running MiXCR on the 5' RACE reads. The sample shows 1,500,000 or so distinct CDR3 sequences, almost 60% of them seen only once. The sample comprised blood. These TCRs come from a young man in good health.

In this sample, this clonotype turned up once. The chain recombines TRBV5-1 with TRBJ2-4, with 7 bases aligning to TRBD2. The J call could be wrong; TRBJ2-7 is a better fit for the DNA end. The CDR3 sequence is 14 residues long. CDR1 and CDR2 (germline): SGHRS, YFSETQ. CDR3 sequence: CASSWAGVAYEQYF. CDR3 DNA: TGCGCCAGCAGCTGGGCGGGAGTAGCCTACGAGCAGTACTTC.

This clonotype was counted a single time. This chain uses TRBV4-1 with TRBJ2-5, with TRBD1 identical over 11 bases. CDR3 size: 15 residues. The junction had 10 bases not matched to a gene; V was cut back by 2 bases and J by 11 bases. From germline, CDR1 is MGHRA and CDR2 YSYEKL. The DNA for the CDR3 is TGCGCCAGCAGCCAACTCGGACAGGGGGCGCGGGAGCAGTACTTC. Amino acids: CASSQLGQGAREQYF.

This chain joins TRBV27 and TRBJ1-2, with D uncertain. V was shortened by 0 bases and J by 4 bases, with 12 bases between the two germline ends. CDR1 is MNHEY and CDR2 is SMNVEV in the germline V gene (reference sequence). The CDR3 loop spans 15 amino acids. The CDR3 sequence: CASSLSGGLSYGYTF. Here the CDR3 DNA reads TGTGCCAGCAGTTTATCGGGAGGGCTCAGCTATGGCTACACCTTC.

This chain connects TRBV29-1 to TRBJ2-1; D remains ambiguous. The J call may be in error: the DNA end matches TRBJ2-7 better. There are 15 residues in the CDR3. The V gene's germline CDR1 is SQVTM and CDR2 ANQGSEA. CDR3 sequence (DNA): TGCAGCGTTGACTCCGGGTGGAGCTCCTACAATGAGCAGTACTTC. Protein product: CSVDSGWSSYNEQYF.

The chain couples TRBV7-9 to TRBJ1-1; the D is unclear. V lost 4 bases to trimming and J lost 0 bases, with 15 bases between them. The germline gives CDR1 SEHNR, CDR2 FQNEAQ (reference sequence). CDR3 size: 16 residues. The CDR3 bases are TGTGCCAGCAGCTCCTCAAGAGCATTGATGAACACTGAAGCTTTCTTT. Translated, it gives CASSSSRALMNTEAFF.

V is TRBV7-2 and J is TRBJ2-5; D is unclear. The J call is in doubt because the DNA end fits TRBJ2-7 better. Germline lookup yields CDR1 SGHTA and CDR2 FQGNSA. The CDR3 contains 14 residues. The CDR3 coding sequence is TGTGCCAGCAGCCCCCTCGGCATCGGGCACGAGCAGTACTTC. Its translation: CASSPLGIGHEQYF.

The genes are TRBV6-5 and TRBJ2-7; weak D call: TRBD2 (5 bases). The closer fit of TRBJ2-5 to the DNA end suggests the J call may be wrong. The CDR3 consists of 14 residues. CDR1 MNHEY and CDR2 SVGAGI come from the germline V gene. The CDR3 region is CASSYARVAETQYF. In DNA, the CDR3 is TGTGCCAGCAGTTACGCGAGGGTGGCGGAGACCCAGTACTTC.

This clonotype showed up just a few times. V is TRBV29-1 and J is TRBJ1-1; the D is unclear. V lost 1 base to trimming and J lost 8 bases, with 5 bases between them. This CDR3 has 10 residues. Germline loops: CDR1 SQVTM, CDR2 ANQGSEA. CDR3 residues: CSVEATEAFF. CDR3 nucleotides: TGCAGCGTTGAAGCGACCGAAGCTTTCTTT. The variable domain in full, with the rest retrieved from reference TRBV29-1 and TRBJ1-1, is SAVISQKPSRDICQRGTSLTIQCQVDSQVTMMFWYRQQPGQSLTLIATANQGSEATYESGFVIDKFPISRPNLTFSTLTVSNMSPEDSSIYLCSVEATEAFFGQGTRLTVV.

This clonotype was seen many times. V is TRBV30 and J is TRBJ1-6; D is ambiguous. V was trimmed by 4 bases and J by 1 base, leaving 5 bases between them. This CDR3 is built from 13 residues. Germline lookup yields CDR1 GTSNPN and CDR2 SVGIG (reference sequence). The CDR3 is CAWKGSYNSPLHF. The CDR3 DNA follows: TGTGCCTGGAAAGGTTCCTATAATTCACCCCTCCACTTT.

This clonotype was detected only a few times. The chain employs TRBV27 and TRBJ2-5, with D unresolved. The J call is in doubt because the DNA end fits TRBJ2-7 better. The CDR3 extends over 15 amino acids. Germline CDR1 and CDR2: MNHEY and SMNVEV (reference sequence). The CDR3 region is CASSLGRSRYHEQYF. DNA for the CDR3: TGTGCCAGCAGTTTAGGGCGAAGTAGGTACCACGAGCAGTACTTC.

This clonotype appeared many times. The genes are TRBV5-1 and TRBJ1-1; possible D gene TRBD1, 5 bases. The CDR3 covers 15 residues. Germline CDR1 is SGHRS and CDR2 is YFSETQ. V was cut by 6 bases and J by 0 bases, with 15 bases left in between. Here the CDR3 reads CASMRNWGMNTEAFF. The CDR3 region has the DNA TGCGCCAGCATGAGGAACTGGGGCATGAACACTGAAGCTTTCTTT.

This clonotype was observed once. V usage is TRBV7-2 and J usage is TRBJ1-5; D unresolved. The CDR3 is made up of 17 amino acids. Looked up from germline, CDR1 is SGHTA and CDR2 is FQGNSA. Trimming stripped 1 base from V and 0 bases from J, with 13 bases between. CDR3 protein: CASSLGFGDYSNQPQHF. CDR3 in DNA: TGTGCCAGCAGCTTAGGTTTTGGGGATTATAGCAATCAGCCCCAGCATTTT.

The chain employs TRBV5-6 and TRBJ2-7; weak D call: TRBD2 (5 bases). CDR1 is SGHDT and CDR2 is YYEEEE in the germline V gene. V dropped 2 bases and J dropped 3 bases, with 12 bases sitting between them. The CDR3 has 14 residues. CDR3 sequence: CASSFAGLFYEQYF. The CDR3 nucleotides are TGTGCCAGCAGCTTCGCGGGCTTATTCTACGAGCAGTACTTC.

This clonotype has just a few counts. The J gene is TRBJ1-5, the V gene TRBV12-5, with 8 bases aligning to TRBD1. V gave up 2 bases and J gave up 6 bases; unmatched junction bases: 12. Germline V gene sequence: CDR1 LGHNT, CDR2 FRNRAP. The CDR3 totals 17 residues. CDR3 in DNA: TGTGCTAGTGGTTTGTCCGGAAGGACAGGGACAGGTCAGCCCCAGCATTTT. This encodes CASGLSGRTGTGQPQHF.

This clonotype came up a few times. The gene calls are TRBV6-5 and TRBJ2-5; perhaps TRBD1 as D (5 bases). Per the germline V gene, CDR1 is MNHEY and CDR2 is SVGAGI. Deletions cut 6 bases from V and 2 bases from J, with 10 bases between. CDR3 length: 13 residues. CDR3 nucleotide sequence: TGTGCCAGCAGCCGGACACTACAAGAGACCCAGTACTTC. Translation: CASSRTLQETQYF.

This clonotype was detected a few times. The rearrangement uses TRBV6-5 and TRBJ2-7; 10 bases are shared with TRBD2. Germline CDR1 MNHEY, CDR2 SVGAGI. After removal of 0 bases from V and 5 bases from J, the junction contained 7 bases not matched to a gene. This CDR3 spans 16 amino acids. The CDR3 loop is CASSYSSSGRSDEQYF. The CDR3 nucleotides read TGTGCCAGCAGTTACTCGAGTAGCGGGAGGAGCGACGAGCAGTACTTC.

This chain connects TRBV5-1 to TRBJ2-1; D uncertain. Germline loops: CDR1 SGHRS, CDR2 YFSETQ. The germline V and J ends were trimmed by 2 bases and 10 bases, with 13 bases remaining between them. The CDR3 has 13 residues. The CDR3: CASSLGYSTEQFF. CDR3 nucleotides: TGCGCCAGCAGCTTAGGATATTCAACCGAGCAGTTCTTC.

J is TRBJ1-1 and V is TRBV6-1; no reliable D call. The V end lost 2 bases, the J end lost 2 bases, and 12 bases lay between the germline ends. This CDR3 region has 15 residues. Germline loops: CDR1 MNHNS, CDR2 SASEGT. The CDR3, as DNA: TGTGCCAGCAGTGAATCACGGAATACCAACACTGAAGCTTTCTTT. Translated: CASSESRNTNTEAFF.

The rearrangement uses TRBV20-1 and TRBJ2-1, with a weak D call TRBD2 (6 bases). The CDR3 is 12 amino acids. The germline CDR1 and CDR2 sequences are DFQATT and SNEGSKA (reference sequence). CDR3 loop: CNPGVAYNEQFF. CDR3 in DNA: TGCAATCCGGGGGTAGCCTACAATGAGCAGTTCTTC.

CDR3 loop: CSVSLLSGQGAREQYF. The CDR3 bases are TGCAGCGTTTCCCTTTTGTCGGGACAGGGGGCGAGGGAGCAGTACTTC. This chain links TRBV29-1 with TRBJ2-4; 12 bases match TRBD1. CDR3 length: 16 amino acids. Germline V gives CDR1 SQVTM, CDR2 ANQGSEA. V was clipped by 5 bases and J by 13 bases; unmatched bases: 18. Together with reference TRBV29-1 and TRBJ2-4, the CDR3 gives the full variable domain: SAVISQKPSRDICQRGTSLTIQCQVDSQVTMMFWYRQQPGQSLTLIATANQGSEATYESGFVIDKFPISRPNLTFSTLTVSNMSPEDSSIYLCSVSLLSGQGAREQYFGAGTRLSVL.

This chain's CDR3 is CSAKQGADTGELFF. In DNA form, the CDR3 reads TGCAGCGCCAAACAGGGGGCGGACACCGGGGAGCTGTTTTTT. The chain links TRBV29-1 to TRBJ2-2; 9 positions match TRBD1. There are 14 residues in the CDR3. Looked up from germline, CDR1 is SQVTM and CDR2 is ANQGSEA. Trimming cost V 7 bases and J 3 bases; bases outside gene matches: 6.

J is TRBJ1-2 and V is TRBV6-2 or TRBV6-3; D gene unclear. V lost 7 bases and J lost 0, with 12 bases in between. Germline V CDR1 and CDR2: MNHEY, SVGEGT. This CDR3 contains 14 residues. Here the CDR3 reads CASTAIHPNYGYTF. The CDR3 DNA follows: TGTGCCAGCACCGCGATTCACCCTAACTATGGCTACACCTTC.